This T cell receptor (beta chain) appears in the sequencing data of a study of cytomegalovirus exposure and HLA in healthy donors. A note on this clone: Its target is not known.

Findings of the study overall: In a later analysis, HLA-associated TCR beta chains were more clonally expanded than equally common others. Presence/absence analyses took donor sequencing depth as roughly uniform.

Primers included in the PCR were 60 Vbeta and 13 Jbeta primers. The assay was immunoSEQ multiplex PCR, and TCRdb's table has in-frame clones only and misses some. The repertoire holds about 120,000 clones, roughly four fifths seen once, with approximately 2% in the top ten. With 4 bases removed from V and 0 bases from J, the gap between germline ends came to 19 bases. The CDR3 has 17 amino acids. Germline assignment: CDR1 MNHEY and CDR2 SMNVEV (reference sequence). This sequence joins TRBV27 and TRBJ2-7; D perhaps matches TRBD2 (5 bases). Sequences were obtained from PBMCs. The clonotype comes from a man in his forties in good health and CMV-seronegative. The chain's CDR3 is CASSSIHRGISSYEQYF. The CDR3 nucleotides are TGTGCCAGCAGTTCAATTCACCGAGGGATAAGCTCCTACGAGCAGTACTTC.